These 14 T cell receptor beta chains came from one sample sequenced in a study of long-term antiretroviral therapy in people with HIV. The assay, immunoSEQ v3.0, was run at survey level. Produced via immunoSEQ multiplex PCR; TCRdb's table is partial and in-frame only. The sample contains roughly 29,000 clones, 80% of which appear only once. The source material was unsorted PBMCs, sampled 0.3 years after starting antiretroviral therapy. The receptor source for this set is a man aged 40-55 years with HIV.

This chain connects TRBV25-1 to TRBJ1-6; 9 bases are shared with TRBD1. Germline-derived CDR1 and CDR2 are MGHDK and SYGVNS. Trimming at V came to 6 bases and at J to 10 bases, leaving 1 base not matched to a gene. The CDR3 covers 12 residues. CDR3 sequence reads: CASRDRGSPLHF. Here the CDR3 DNA reads TGTGCCAGCAGGGACAGGGGATCACCCCTCCACTTT.

The gene calls are TRBV11-1 and TRBJ1-2; the match to TRBD1 covers 11 bases. This CDR3 is built from 15 residues. The germline CDR1 and CDR2 sequences are SGHAT and FQDESV (reference sequence). Trimming removed 5 bases from V and 5 bases from J; junction bases left unmatched: 7. CDR3 in amino acids: CASSARTGGRYGYTF. The CDR3 bases are TGTGCCAGCAGCGCCCGGACAGGGGGCCGGTATGGCTACACCTTC.

The V gene is TRBV7-9, the J gene TRBJ2-4; a possible D gene is TRBD1 (7 bases). Trimming shortened V by 4 bases and J by 0 bases, and 10 bases separated the two germline ends. This CDR3 has 15 residues. CDR1 is SEHNR and CDR2 is FQNEAQ in the germline V gene (reference sequence). This CDR3 reads CASSSQGGAKNIQYF. The DNA for the CDR3 is TGTGCCAGCAGCTCCCAGGGGGGAGCCAAAAACATTCAGTACTTC.

The gene calls are TRBV27 and TRBJ2-7, with 7 nucleotides matching TRBD1. The CDR3 has 16 amino acids. Trimming took 0 bases from V and 4 from J; bases not matched to a gene: 9. The germline gives CDR1 MNHEY, CDR2 SMNVEV (reference sequence). CDR3 nucleotide sequence: TGTGCCAGCAGTTTATCGGCGGTCGGGACAGCTTACGAGCAGTACTTC. It codes for CASSLSAVGTAYEQYF.

The chain uses TRBV5-4 and TRBJ2-2; 11 bases map to TRBD1. CDR3 length equals 15 residues. The J segment lost 6 bases and the V segment lost 4 bases, leaving 5 bases of the junction unmatched. In germline, CDR1 is SGHNT, CDR2 YYREEE (reference sequence). The CDR3 reads CASSLRTGGAGELFF. The CDR3 nucleotides are TGTGCCAGCAGCCTACGGACAGGGGGCGCCGGGGAGCTGTTTTTT.

The chain employs TRBV5-8 and TRBJ1-2; possible D gene TRBD1, 5 bases. Germline CDR1 is SGHTS and CDR2 is YDEGEE. The CDR3 spans 15 residues. V lost 4 bases to trimming and J lost 0 bases, with 13 bases between them. The CDR3 loop reads CASSPRQKTNYGYTF. In nucleotides, the CDR3 is TGTGCCAGCAGCCCCCGACAGAAAACTAACTATGGCTACACCTTC.

This sequence joins TRBV4-3 and TRBJ2-7; either TRBD1 or TRBD2 may supply D (6 bases each). Between the trimmed V and J ends, which lost 2 bases and 4 bases, there was a span of 12 bases. Germline values: CDR1 LGHNA, CDR2 YSLEER. The CDR3 extends over 14 amino acids. CDR3 amino acids: CASSQTTGRYEQYF. Here the CDR3 DNA reads TGCGCCAGCAGCCAAACAACAGGGAGGTACGAGCAGTACTTC.

The J gene is TRBJ2-3, the V gene TRBV4-2, with 12 positions matching TRBD2. The V segment lost 6 bases and the J segment 4 bases; nucleotides outside the gene matches: 5. Germline CDR1 is LGHNA and CDR2 is YNFKEQ. This CDR3 has 15 residues. CDR3 DNA sequence: TGTGCCAGCAGTCTAGCGGGGGGGCGTTCAGATACGCAGTATTTT. As protein: CASSLAGGRSDTQYF.

This clone appeared a single time. The chain joins TRBV6-5 to TRBJ2-1; the match to TRBD2 covers 7 bases. The CDR3 loop spans 15 amino acids. Unmatched junction bases numbered 11, after V lost 5 bases and J lost 7 bases. Germline CDR1 MNHEY, CDR2 SVGAGI. The CDR3 bases are TGTGCCAGCAGTGGGGTCGAGACTAGCAAGAATGAGCAGTTCTTC. Translating it yields CASSGVETSKNEQFF.

V gene TRBV9 combines with J gene TRBJ1-1, with D maybe TRBD1 (6 bases). CDR3 length: 16 residues. Germline V gene data show CDR1 as SGDLS and CDR2 as YYNGEE. V was clipped by 1 base and J by 1 base, with 14 bases between them. As DNA, the CDR3 is TGTGCCAGCAGCGTAAGCGGGGCCAGGGGGAACACTGAAGCTTTCTTT. Residues: CASSVSGARGNTEAFF.

This clone was counted once. This chain connects TRBV29-1 to TRBJ2-7, with TRBD2 matching over 9 bases. This CDR3 is 12 amino acids long. With 7 bases clipped from V and 6 bases from J, the junction kept 7 bases outside the gene matches. Germline values: CDR1 SQVTM, CDR2 ANQGSEA. CDR3 DNA: TGCAGCGGGGCTAGCGGGACGTCCGAGCAGTACTTC. Translated, it gives CSGASGTSEQYF.

This clone was observed a single time. CDR3 protein: CASTFRQGTYTGELFF. CDR3 sequence (DNA): TGTGCCAGCACCTTCCGACAGGGGACTTACACCGGGGAGCTGTTTTTT. The chain links TRBV27 to TRBJ2-2, with 8 positions matching TRBD1. The V gene's germline CDR1 is MNHEY and CDR2 SMNVEV (reference sequence). The CDR3 consists of 16 residues. J lost 3 bases, V lost 7 bases, and 10 bases had no gene match.

This chain links TRBV29-1 with TRBJ2-7; 12 bases are a match to TRBD2. Germline V gene data show CDR1 as SQVTM and CDR2 as ANQGSEA. With V trimmed by 2 bases and J by 6 bases, 11 bases remained unmatched. The CDR3 spans 16 residues. For the CDR3, the DNA is TGCAGCGTTGAACTAGCGGGAGGGCGAGGGGTCCTCGAGCAGTACTTC. This encodes CSVELAGGRGVLEQYF.

The chain employs TRBV4-3 and TRBJ2-1; 7 nucleotides align to TRBD2. Germline CDR1 is LGHNA and CDR2 is YSLEER. The CDR3 extends over 16 amino acids. V shed 4 bases, J shed 0 bases, and the junction held 6 bases outside the gene matches. The CDR3 DNA is TGCGCCAGCAGCCTCTCTAGCGGAAGCTCCTACAATGAGCAGTTCTTC. Amino acid sequence: CASSLSSGSSYNEQFF.